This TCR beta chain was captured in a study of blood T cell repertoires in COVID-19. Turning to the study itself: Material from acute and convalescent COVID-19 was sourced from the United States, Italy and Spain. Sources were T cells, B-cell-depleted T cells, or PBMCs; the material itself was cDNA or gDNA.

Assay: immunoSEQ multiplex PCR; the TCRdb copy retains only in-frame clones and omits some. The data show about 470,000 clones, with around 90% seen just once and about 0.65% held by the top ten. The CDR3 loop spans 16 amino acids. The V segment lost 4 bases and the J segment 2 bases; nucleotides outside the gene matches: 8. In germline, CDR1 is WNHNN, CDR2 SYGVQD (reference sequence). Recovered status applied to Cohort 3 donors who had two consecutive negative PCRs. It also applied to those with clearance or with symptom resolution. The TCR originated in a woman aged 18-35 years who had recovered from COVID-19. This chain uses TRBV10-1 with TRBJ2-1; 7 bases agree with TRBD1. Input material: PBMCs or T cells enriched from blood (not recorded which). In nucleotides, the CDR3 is TGCGCCAGCAGTGGAGGAGACAGGGTTACCTACAATGAGCAGTTCTTC. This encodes CASSGGDRVTYNEQFF.